This TCR beta chain was found in a study of cytomegalovirus exposure and HLA in healthy donors. Study conclusions and caveats: Later analysis showed TCR association rates varying by HLA locus, highest for DRB1 and lowest for HLA-C. Analysis performed later showed TCR beta chains linked to HLA being more clonally expanded than equally common others.

Of note for this clone: Its antigen is not known.

Primers included in the PCR were 60 Vbeta and 13 Jbeta primers. Using immunoSEQ multiplex PCR, the repertoire was profiled, and TCRdb retains in-frame clones only, with some absent. The table includes under 95,000 clones, over 60% detected once. Between the trimmed V and J ends, which lost 2 bases and 7 bases, there was a span of 9 bases. In germline, CDR1 is SGHNT, CDR2 YYREEE (reference sequence). This CDR3 region has 12 residues. This chain joins TRBV5-4 and TRBJ1-1; D uncertain. The sequencing sample was made of PBMCs. The source is a male donor in good health and CMV-seronegative. In DNA, the CDR3 is TGTGCCAGCAGCTTCGGCGGATTTGAAGCTTTCTTT. Protein sequence: CASSFGGFEAFF.